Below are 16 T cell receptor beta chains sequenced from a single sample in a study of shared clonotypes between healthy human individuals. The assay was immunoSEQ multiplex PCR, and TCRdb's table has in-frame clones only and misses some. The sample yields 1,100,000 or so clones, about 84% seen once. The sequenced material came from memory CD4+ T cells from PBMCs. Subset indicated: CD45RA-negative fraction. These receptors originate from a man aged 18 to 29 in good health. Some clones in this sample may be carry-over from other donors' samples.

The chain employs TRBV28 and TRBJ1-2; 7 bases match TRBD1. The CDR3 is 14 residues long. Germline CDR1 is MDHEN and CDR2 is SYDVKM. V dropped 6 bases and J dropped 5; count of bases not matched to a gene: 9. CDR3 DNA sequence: TGTGCCAGCAGGGAGGGGGCGCTTTCGTATGGCTACACCTTC. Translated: CASREGALSYGYTF.

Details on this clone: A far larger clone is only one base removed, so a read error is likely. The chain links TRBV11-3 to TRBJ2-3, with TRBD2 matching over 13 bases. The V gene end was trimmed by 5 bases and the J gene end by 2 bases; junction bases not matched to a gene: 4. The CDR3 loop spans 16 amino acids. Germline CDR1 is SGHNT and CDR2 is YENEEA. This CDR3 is CASSQGLAGTTDTQYF. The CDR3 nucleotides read TGTGCCAGCAGCCAGGGACTAGCGGGGACCACAGATACGCAGTATTTT.

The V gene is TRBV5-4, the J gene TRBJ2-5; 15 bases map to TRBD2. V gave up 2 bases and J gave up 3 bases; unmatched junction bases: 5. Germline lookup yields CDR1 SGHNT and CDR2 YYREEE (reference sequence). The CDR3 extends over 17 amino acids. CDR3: CASSLRTSGRAEETQYF. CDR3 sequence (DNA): TGTGCCAGCAGCTTACGGACTAGCGGGAGGGCCGAAGAGACCCAGTACTTC.

This CDR3 is CASSLGLTSGNNEQFF. For the CDR3, the DNA is TGTGCCAGCAGCTTAGGGTTGACTAGCGGGAACAATGAGCAGTTCTTC. The rearrangement links TRBV13 to TRBJ2-1; 11 bases match TRBD2. The V gene's germline CDR1 is PRHDT and CDR2 FYEKMQ (reference sequence). V gave up 0 bases and J gave up 5 bases; unmatched junction bases: 3. There are 16 residues in the CDR3. Drawing the rest from reference TRBV13 and TRBJ2-1, the complete variable domain is AAGVIQSPRHLIKEKRETATLKCYPIPRHDTVYWYQQGPGQDPQFLISFYEKMQSDKGSIPDRFSAQQFSDYHSELNMSSLELGDSALYFCASSLGLTSGNNEQFFGPGTRLTVL.

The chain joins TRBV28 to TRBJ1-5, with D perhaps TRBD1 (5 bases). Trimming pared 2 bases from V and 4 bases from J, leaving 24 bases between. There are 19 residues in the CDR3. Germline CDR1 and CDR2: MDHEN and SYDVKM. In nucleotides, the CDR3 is TGTGCCAGCAGTTTACTGCCCCTGGGCAGGGCGAGGGGAAATCAGCCCCAGCATTTT. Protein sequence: CASSLLPLGRARGNQPQHF.

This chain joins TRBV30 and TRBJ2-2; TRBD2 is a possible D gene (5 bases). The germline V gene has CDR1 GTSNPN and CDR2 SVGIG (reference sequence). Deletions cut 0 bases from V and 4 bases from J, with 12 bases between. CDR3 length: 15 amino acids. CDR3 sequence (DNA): TGTGCCTGGAGTGTACTATTCCGGGGCACCGGGGAGCTGTTTTTT. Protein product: CAWSVLFRGTGELFF.

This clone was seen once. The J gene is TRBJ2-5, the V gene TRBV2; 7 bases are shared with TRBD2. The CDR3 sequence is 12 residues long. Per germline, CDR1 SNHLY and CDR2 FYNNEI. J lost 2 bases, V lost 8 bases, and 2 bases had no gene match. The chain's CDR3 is CASAGDQETQYF. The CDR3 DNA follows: TGTGCCAGCGCGGGGGATCAAGAGACCCAGTACTTC.

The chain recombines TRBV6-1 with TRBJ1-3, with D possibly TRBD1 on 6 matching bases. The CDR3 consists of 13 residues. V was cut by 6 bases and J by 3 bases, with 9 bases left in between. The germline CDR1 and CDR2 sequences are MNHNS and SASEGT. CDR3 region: CASRDSGGNTIYF. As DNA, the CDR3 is TGTGCCAGCAGGGACAGCGGTGGAAACACCATATATTTT.

The CDR3 nucleotides read TGTGCCAGTAGCGCAGGGGAACGCTCTGGAAACACCATATATTTT. The encoded protein is CASSAGERSGNTIYF. The genes are TRBV19 and TRBJ1-3; the D gene is possibly TRBD1 (6 bases). V was clipped by 6 bases and J by 0 bases, with 12 bases between them. The CDR3 totals 15 residues. The V gene's germline CDR1 is LNHDA and CDR2 SQIVND (reference sequence).

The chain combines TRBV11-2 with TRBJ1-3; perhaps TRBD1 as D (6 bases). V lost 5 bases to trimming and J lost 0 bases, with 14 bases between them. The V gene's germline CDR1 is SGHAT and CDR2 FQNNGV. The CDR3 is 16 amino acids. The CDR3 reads CASSQNRGGSGNTIYF. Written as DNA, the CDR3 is TGTGCCAGCAGCCAAAATAGGGGGGGCTCTGGAAACACCATATATTTT.

CDR3 sequence reads: CASSSLGTAGNTIYF. The CDR3 DNA reads TGTGCCAGCAGCTCCCTAGGGACGGCTGGAAACACCATATATTTT. This chain links TRBV7-2 with TRBJ1-3; maybe TRBD1 (5 bases). This CDR3 contains 15 residues. Germline values: CDR1 SGHTA, CDR2 FQGNSA. Between the trimmed V and J ends, which lost 4 bases and 2 bases, there was a span of 12 bases.

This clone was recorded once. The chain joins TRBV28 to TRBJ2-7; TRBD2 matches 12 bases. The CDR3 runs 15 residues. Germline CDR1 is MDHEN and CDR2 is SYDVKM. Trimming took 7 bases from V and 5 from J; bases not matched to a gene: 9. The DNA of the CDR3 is TGTGCCAGCACCCTAGCGGGAGGGCCAGGAAACGAGCAGTACTTC. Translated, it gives CASTLAGGPGNEQYF.

The CDR3 DNA reads as TGCGCCAGCAGCCAAGCCTTTATGGAGACCCAGTACTTC. Its translation is CASSQAFMETQYF. The chain joins TRBV4-1 to TRBJ2-5; no definite D call. The CDR3 sequence is 13 residues long. Germline V gene data show CDR1 as MGHRA and CDR2 as YSYEKL. The germline V and J ends were trimmed by 1 base and 5 bases, with 8 bases remaining between them.

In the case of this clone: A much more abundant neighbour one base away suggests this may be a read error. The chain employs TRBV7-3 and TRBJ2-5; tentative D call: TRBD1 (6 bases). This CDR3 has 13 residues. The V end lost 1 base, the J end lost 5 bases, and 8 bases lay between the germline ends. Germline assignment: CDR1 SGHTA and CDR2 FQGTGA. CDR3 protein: CASSLMQGETQYF. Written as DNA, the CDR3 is TGTGCCAGCAGCTTAATGCAGGGGGAGACCCAGTACTTC. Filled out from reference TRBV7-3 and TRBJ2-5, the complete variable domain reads GAGVSQTPSNKVTEKGKYVELRCDPISGHTALYWYRQSLGQGPEFLIYFQGTGAADDSGLPNDRFFAVRPEGSVSTLKIQRTERGDSAVYLCASSLMQGETQYFGPGTRLLVL.

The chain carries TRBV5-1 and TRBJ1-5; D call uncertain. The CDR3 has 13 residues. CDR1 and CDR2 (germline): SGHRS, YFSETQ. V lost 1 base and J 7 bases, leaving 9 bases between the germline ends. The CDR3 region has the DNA TGCGCCAGCAGCTTGTACATTGGGCAGCCCCAGCATTTT. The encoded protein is CASSLYIGQPQHF. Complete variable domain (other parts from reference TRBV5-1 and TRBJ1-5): KAGVTQTPRYLIKTRGQQVTLSCSPISGHRSVSWYQQTPGQGLQFLFEYFSETQRNKGNFPGRFSGRQFSNSRSEMNVSTLELGDSALYLCASSLYIGQPQHFGDGTRLSIL.

CDR3 DNA: TGTGCCAGCAGCTTCGGCACCCAAGAGACCCAGTACTTC. Translation gives CASSFGTQETQYF. The rearrangement uses TRBV5-6 and TRBJ2-5, with D unclear. This CDR3 has 13 amino acids. Between the trimmed V and J ends, which lost 2 bases and 1 base, there was a span of 6 bases. Germline V gene sequence: CDR1 SGHDT, CDR2 YYEEEE.